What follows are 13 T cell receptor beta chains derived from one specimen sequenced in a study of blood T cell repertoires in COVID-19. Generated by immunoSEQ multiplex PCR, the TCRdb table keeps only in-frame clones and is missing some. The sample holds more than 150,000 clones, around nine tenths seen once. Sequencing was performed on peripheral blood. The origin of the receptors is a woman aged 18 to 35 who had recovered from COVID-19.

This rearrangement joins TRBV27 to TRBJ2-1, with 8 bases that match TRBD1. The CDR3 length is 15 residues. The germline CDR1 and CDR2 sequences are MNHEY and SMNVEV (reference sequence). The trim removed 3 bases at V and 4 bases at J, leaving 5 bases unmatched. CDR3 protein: CASSFRTGLYNEQFF. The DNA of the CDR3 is TGTGCCAGCAGTTTTAGGACAGGGTTATACAATGAGCAGTTCTTC.

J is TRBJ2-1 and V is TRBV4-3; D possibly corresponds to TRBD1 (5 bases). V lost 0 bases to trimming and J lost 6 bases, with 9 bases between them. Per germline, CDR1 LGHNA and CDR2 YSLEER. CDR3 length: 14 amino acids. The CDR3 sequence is CASSQDGQGNEQFF. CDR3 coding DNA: TGCGCCAGCAGCCAAGATGGTCAGGGCAATGAGCAGTTCTTC.

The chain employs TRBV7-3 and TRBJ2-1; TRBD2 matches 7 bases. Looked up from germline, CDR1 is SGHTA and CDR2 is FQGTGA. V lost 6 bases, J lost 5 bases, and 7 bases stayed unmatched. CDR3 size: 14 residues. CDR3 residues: CASRRGGSDNEQFF. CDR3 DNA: TGTGCCAGCAGACGCGGGGGTTCCGACAATGAGCAGTTCTTC.

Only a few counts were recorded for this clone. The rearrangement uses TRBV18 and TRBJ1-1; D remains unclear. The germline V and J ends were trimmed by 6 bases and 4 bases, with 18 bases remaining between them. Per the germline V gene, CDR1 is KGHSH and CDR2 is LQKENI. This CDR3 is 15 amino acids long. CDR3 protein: CASSPDSQMSTEAFF. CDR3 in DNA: TGTGCCAGCTCTCCAGACTCCCAGATGAGCACTGAAGCTTTCTTT.

The CDR3: CRVSGGYEQYV. The CDR3 coding sequence is TGCAGGGTTAGCGGGGGCTACGAGCAGTACGTC. V and J are TRBV20-1 and TRBJ2-7; 9 bases agree with TRBD2. Germline assignment: CDR1 DFQATT and CDR2 SNEGSKA (reference sequence). This CDR3 is 11 amino acids long.

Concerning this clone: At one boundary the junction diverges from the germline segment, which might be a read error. CDR3 in DNA: TGCAGCGTTGCAAGACAACAAAATTTT. Its translation: CSVARQQNF. This rearrangement joins TRBV29-1 to TRBJ1-5; D gene ambiguous. From germline, CDR1 is SQVTM and CDR2 ANQGSEA. The CDR3 length is 9 residues.

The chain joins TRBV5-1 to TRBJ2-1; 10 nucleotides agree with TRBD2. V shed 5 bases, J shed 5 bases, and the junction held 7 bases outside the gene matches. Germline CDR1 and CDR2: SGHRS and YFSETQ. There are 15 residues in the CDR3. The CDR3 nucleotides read TGCGCCAGCAGGGTTAGCGGGGGGACGAACAATGAGCAGTTCTTC. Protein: CASRVSGGTNNEQFF.

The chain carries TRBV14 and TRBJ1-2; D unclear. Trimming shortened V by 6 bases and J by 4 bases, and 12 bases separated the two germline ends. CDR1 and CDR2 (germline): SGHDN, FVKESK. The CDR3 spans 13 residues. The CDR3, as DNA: TGTGCCAGCAGTGAAGACATGCGCTATGGCTACACCTTC. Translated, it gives CASSEDMRYGYTF.

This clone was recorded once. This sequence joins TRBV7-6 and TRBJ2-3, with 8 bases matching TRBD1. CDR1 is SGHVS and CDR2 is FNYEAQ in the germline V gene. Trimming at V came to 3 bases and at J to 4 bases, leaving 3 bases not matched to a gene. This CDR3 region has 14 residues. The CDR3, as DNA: TGTGCCAGCAGCTTGACAGGGGAATCAGATACGCAGTATTTT. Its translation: CASSLTGESDTQYF.

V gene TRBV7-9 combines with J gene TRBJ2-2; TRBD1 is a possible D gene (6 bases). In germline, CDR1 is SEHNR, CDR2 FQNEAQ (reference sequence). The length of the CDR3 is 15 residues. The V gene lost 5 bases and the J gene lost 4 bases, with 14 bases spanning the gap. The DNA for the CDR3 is TGTGCCAGCAGCGCGGACAGCGTCGCCACCGGGGAGCTGTTTTTT. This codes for CASSADSVATGELFF.

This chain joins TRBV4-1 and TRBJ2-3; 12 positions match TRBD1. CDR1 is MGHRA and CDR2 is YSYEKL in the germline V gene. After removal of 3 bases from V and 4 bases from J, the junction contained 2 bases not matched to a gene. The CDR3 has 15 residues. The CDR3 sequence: CASSQGQGAPDTQYF. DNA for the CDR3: TGCGCCAGCAGCCAGGGACAGGGGGCACCAGATACGCAGTATTTT.

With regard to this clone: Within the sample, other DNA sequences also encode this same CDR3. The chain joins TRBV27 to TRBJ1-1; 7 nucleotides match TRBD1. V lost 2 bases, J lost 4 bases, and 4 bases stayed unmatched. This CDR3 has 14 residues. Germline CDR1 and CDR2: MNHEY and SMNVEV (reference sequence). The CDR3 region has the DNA TGTGCCAGCAGTTTAAAGGGGGCCGGCACTGAAGCTTTCTTT. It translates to CASSLKGAGTEAFF.

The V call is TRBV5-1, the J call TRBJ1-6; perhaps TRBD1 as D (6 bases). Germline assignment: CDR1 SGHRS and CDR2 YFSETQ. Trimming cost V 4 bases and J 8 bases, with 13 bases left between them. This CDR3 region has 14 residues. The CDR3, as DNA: TGCGCCAGCAGCCCCACAGGGTCGGATTCACCCCTCCACTTT. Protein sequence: CASSPTGSDSPLHF.